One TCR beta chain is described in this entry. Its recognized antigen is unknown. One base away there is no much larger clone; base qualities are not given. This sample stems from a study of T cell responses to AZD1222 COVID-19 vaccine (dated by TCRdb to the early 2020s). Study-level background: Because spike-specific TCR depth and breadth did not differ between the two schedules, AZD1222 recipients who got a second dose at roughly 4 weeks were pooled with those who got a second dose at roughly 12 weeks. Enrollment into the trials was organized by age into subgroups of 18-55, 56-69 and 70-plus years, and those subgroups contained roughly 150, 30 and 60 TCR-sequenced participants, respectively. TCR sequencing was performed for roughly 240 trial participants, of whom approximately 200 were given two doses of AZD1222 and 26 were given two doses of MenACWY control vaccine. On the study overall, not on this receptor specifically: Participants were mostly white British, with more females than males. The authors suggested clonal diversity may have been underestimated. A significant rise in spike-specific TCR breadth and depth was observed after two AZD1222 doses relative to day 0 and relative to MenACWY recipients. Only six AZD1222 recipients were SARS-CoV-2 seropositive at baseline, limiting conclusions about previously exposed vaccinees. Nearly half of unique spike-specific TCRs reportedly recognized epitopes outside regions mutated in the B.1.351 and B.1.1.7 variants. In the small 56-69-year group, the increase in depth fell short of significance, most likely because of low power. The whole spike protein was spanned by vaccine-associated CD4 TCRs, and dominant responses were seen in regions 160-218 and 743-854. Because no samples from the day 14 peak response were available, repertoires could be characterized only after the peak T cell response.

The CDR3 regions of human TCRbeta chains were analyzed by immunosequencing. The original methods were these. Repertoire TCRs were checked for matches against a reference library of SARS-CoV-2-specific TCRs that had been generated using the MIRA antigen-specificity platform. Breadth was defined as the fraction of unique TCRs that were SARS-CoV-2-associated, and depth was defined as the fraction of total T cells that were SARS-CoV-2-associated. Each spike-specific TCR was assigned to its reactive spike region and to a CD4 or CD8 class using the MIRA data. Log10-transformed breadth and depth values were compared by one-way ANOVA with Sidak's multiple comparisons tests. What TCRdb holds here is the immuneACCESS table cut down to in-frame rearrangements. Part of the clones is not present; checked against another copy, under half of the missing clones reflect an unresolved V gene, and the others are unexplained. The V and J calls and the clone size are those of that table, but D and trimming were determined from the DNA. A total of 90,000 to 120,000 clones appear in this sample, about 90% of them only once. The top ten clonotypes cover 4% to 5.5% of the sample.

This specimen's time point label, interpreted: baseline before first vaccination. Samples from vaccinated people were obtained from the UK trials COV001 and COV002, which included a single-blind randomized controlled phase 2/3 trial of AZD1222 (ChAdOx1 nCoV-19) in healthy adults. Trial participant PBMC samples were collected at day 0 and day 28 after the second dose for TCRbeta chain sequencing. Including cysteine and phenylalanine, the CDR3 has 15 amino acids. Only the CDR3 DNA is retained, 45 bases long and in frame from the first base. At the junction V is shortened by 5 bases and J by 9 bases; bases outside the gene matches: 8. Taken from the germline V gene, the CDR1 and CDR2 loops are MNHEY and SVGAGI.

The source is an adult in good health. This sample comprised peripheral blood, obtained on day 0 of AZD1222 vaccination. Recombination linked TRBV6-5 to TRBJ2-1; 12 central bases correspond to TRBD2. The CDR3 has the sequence CASSLRLAGEGEQFF. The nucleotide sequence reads TGTGCCAGCAGTCTCCGACTAGCGGGAGAGGGTGAGCAGTTCTTC.